These T cell receptor beta chains were read from a single sample in a study of cytomegalovirus exposure and HLA in healthy donors. Profiled with immunoSEQ multiplex PCR; TCRdb holds only in-frame clones, not every one. The sample has about 150,000 clones; 73% are singletons. Material: PBMCs. The receptor source for this set is a woman aged 18-29 years in good health and CMV-seropositive. Each CDR3 is given with its conserved first and last residue. D genes are given only for firm matches. Clone sizes are given selectively: once, few, many, or a class where the clone is expanded.

length | J | size | D | V | CDR3 | DNA
15 | TRBJ1-6 | few | - | TRBV6-5 | CASSYGLGRDSPLHF | TGTGCCAGCAGTTACGGCCTGGGTCGGGATTCACCCCTCCACTTT
16 | TRBJ2-3 | - | TRBD2 | TRBV11-3 | CASPLGTSGGPDTQYF | TGTGCCAGCCCCCTGGGGACTAGCGGGGGACCAGATACGCAGTATTTT
14 | TRBJ1-1 | - | - | TRBV7-9 | CASTSTGMNTEAFF | TGTGCCAGCACCTCTACGGGAATGAACACTGAAGCTTTCTTT
15 | TRBJ1-2 | - | TRBD1 | TRBV4-2 | CASSQDWDSPYGYTF | TGTGCCAGCAGCCAAGATTGGGACAGCCCGTATGGCTACACCTTC
16 | TRBJ2-1 | few | TRBD1 | TRBV13 | CASSDRQGMGLHEQFF | TGTGCCAGCAGCGACCGACAGGGGATGGGTTTGCATGAGCAGTTCTTC
11 | TRBJ2-7 | - | - | TRBV7-9 | CSSSVLDEQYF | TGTTCCAGCAGCGTACTGGACGAGCAGTACTTC
14 | TRBJ1-2 | few | - | TRBV5-1 | CASNEAGLSGGYTF | TGCGCCAGCAACGAGGCTGGTCTTTCTGGGGGCTACACCTTC
13 | TRBJ1-5 | - | - | TRBV5-6 | CASSWGGRQPQHF | TGTGCCAGCAGCTGGGGGGGGCGGCAGCCCCAGCATTTT
16 | TRBJ1-4 | - | TRBD1 | TRBV27 | CASSFARGPSGEKLFF | TGTGCCAGCAGTTTCGCCAGGGGGCCGAGTGGTGAAAAACTGTTTTTT
14 | TRBJ2-7 | - | - | TRBV5-4 | CASSPLQGSYEQYF | TGTGCCAGCAGCCCATTACAGGGTTCCTACGAGCAGTACTTC
16 | TRBJ1-2 | - | TRBD1 | TRBV7-9 | CASSSSPGGPGMGYTF | TGTGCCAGCAGCTCCTCTCCAGGGGGACCTGGGATGGGCTACACCTTC
13 | TRBJ1-5 | - | - | TRBV19 | CASSQQGRQPQHF | TGTGCCAGTAGCCAACAGGGACGTCAGCCCCAGCATTTT
15 | TRBJ2-2 | - | - | TRBV19 | CASSTSLGGTGELFF | TGTGCCAGTAGTACGTCCCTGGGGGGTACCGGGGAGCTGTTTTTT
14 | TRBJ2-7 | - | - | TRBV5-5 | CASSFRVAGYEQYF | TGTGCCAGCAGCTTCAGGGTGGCAGGATACGAGCAGTACTTC
14 | TRBJ2-2 | once | - | TRBV4-3 | CASSQARNTGELFF | TGCGCCAGCAGCCAAGCCAGGAACACCGGGGAGCTGTTTTTT
13 | TRBJ1-5 | - | TRBD1 | TRBV10-2 | CASRTGRNQPQHF | TGCGCCAGCCGGACAGGGAGGAATCAGCCCCAGCATTTT
14 | TRBJ1-1 | - | - | TRBV14 | CASSPVFRGTEAFF | TGTGCCAGCAGCCCCGTCTTCCGAGGCACTGAAGCTTTCTTT